The clone carrying this T cell receptor beta chain appeared many times. The antigen remains unidentified. This sample is part of a study of T cells in Graves' hyperthyroidism and ophthalmopathy. Study details: Prior to any treatment, at the point of initial diagnosis, peripheral blood was collected.

Based on clinical symptoms, serum thyroxine and TRAb, thyroid ultrasound and orbital computed tomography, diagnoses were reached. The PBMCs had their origin in 8.5 to 10 ml of fresh peripheral blood. TCR beta CDR3 regions were amplified from RNA. The primer set for the first-round RT-PCR of the TCR CDR3 was HTBI. TCRdb ran MiXCR on the multiplex PCR reads and lists one entry per CDR3 protein. The profile shows approximately 610,000 distinct CDR3 sequences, around 15% of them singletons. Study-wide results and caveats: The model forecast ophthalmopathy, anticipating it by a median around 6.5 months before onset.

CDR3 length: 15 residues. Germline CDR1 is MDHEN and CDR2 is SYDVKM. Trimming shortened V by 5 bases and J by 4 bases, and 17 bases separated the two germline ends. Sample: blood. The sequence was collected from a woman in her 40s with Graves' ophthalmopathy. V is TRBV28 and J is TRBJ1-2; the D gene is possibly TRBD1 (5 bases). CDR3 bases: TGTGCCAGCAGTGGGGCAGACCTATATCCCTATGGCTACACCTTC. It yields the protein CASSGADLYPYGYTF.